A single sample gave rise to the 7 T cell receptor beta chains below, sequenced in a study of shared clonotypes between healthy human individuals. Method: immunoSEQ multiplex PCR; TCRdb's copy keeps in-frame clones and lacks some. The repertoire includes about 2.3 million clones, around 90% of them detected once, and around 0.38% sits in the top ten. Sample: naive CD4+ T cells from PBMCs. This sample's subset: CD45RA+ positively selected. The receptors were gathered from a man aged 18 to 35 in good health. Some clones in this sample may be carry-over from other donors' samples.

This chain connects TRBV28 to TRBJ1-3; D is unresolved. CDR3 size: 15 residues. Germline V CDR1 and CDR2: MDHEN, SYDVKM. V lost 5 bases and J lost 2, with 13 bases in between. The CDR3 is CASSLYGQTGNTIYF. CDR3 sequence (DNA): TGTGCCAGCAGTCTCTACGGGCAGACTGGAAACACCATATATTTT.

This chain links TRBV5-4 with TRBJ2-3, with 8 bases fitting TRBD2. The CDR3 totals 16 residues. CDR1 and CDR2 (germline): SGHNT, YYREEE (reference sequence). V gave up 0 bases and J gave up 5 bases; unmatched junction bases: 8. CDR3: CASSLGNGRVEDTQYF. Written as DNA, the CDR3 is TGTGCCAGCAGCTTGGGAAACGGGAGGGTGGAAGATACGCAGTATTTT. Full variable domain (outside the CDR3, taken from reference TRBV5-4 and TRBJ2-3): ETGVTQSPTHLIKTRGQQVTLRCSSQSGHNTVSWYQQALGQGPQFIFQYYREEENGRGNFPPRFSGLQFPNYSSELNVNALELDDSALYLCASSLGNGRVEDTQYFGPGTRLTVL.

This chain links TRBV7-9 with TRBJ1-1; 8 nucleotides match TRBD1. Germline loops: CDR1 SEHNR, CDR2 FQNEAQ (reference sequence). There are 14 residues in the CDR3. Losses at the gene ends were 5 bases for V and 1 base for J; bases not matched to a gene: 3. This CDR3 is CASSQGTGNTEAFF. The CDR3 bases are TGTGCCAGCAGCCAGGGGACAGGGAACACTGAAGCTTTCTTT.

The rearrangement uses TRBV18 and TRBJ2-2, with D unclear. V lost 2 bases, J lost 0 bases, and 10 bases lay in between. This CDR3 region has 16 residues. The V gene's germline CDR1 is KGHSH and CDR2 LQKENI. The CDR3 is CASSPGQLTNTGELFF. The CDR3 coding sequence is TGTGCCAGCTCACCAGGTCAGTTGACGAACACCGGGGAGCTGTTTTTT.

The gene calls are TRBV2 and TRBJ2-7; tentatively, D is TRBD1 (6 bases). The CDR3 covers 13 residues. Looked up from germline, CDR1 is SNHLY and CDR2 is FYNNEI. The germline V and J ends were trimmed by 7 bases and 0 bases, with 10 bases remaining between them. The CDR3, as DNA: TGTGCCAGCAAGGGGGACCCCTCCTACGAGCAGTACTTC. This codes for CASKGDPSYEQYF.

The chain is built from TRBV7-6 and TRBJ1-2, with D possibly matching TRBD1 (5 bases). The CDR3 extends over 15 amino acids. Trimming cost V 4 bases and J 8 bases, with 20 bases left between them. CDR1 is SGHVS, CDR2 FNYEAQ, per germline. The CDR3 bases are TGTGCCAGCAGCTCCCAAATCGGGGCCGTAGGGGGCTACACCTTC. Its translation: CASSSQIGAVGGYTF.

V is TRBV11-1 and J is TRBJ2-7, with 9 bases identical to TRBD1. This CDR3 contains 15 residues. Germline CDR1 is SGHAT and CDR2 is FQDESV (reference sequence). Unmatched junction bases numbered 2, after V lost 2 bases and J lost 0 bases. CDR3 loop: CASSLLTGGSYEQYF. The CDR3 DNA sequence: TGTGCCAGCAGCTTATTGACAGGGGGCTCCTACGAGCAGTACTTC.